The clone carrying this TCR beta chain showed up many times. Antigen unknown. The entry originates in a study of T cells in Graves' hyperthyroidism and ophthalmopathy. Study background: Staff took peripheral blood when the initial diagnosis was made, before any treatment began.

Amplified regions were TCR beta CDR3 sequences from RNA transcripts. When the TCR CDR3 underwent first-round RT-PCR, the HTBI primer set was used. TCRdb fed the multiplex PCR reads into MiXCR, producing one record per CDR3 protein. Among about 210,000 distinct CDR3 sequences listed, roughly 17% were seen once. Regarding the study as a whole: The blood repertoire included most of the expanded thyroid clonotypes above 0.001.

Trimming removed 8 bases at V and 0 bases at J, with 8 bases between. The CDR3 contains 12 residues. The germline gives CDR1 PRHDT, CDR2 FYEKMQ (reference sequence). Graves' hyperthyroidism without ophthalmopathy progression within 18 months was termed stable. Each patient was aged 18 to 65 and had newly diagnosed hyperthyroidism of under 2 months' duration. Sequencing was carried out using blood. This receptor was taken from a man in his forties or fifties with Graves' hyperthyroidism. The genes are TRBV13 and TRBJ2-7; D is ambiguous. The CDR3 loop reads CASSISSYEQYF. CDR3 DNA sequence: TGTGCCAGCTCCATAAGCTCCTACGAGCAGTACTTC.